Listed below are T cell receptor beta chains from one sample, sequenced in a study of cytomegalovirus exposure and HLA in healthy donors. Clones were read by immunoSEQ multiplex PCR, and TCRdb kept only the in-frame ones, dropping some. The profile shows roughly 100,000 clones, roughly 80% of them singletons. The sample was PBMCs. The receptor source for this set is a woman between 40 and 55 years old in good health and CMV-seropositive. Both conserved end residues are trimmed from each CDR3.

CDR3 protein	V gene	J gene
ASSRTEEKLF	TRBV28	TRBJ1-4
ASSPNLGGTPTYEQY	TRBV27	TRBJ2-7
ASSSLGQGSTDTQY	TRBV7-4	TRBJ2-3
ASSIPYTEAF	TRBV19	TRBJ1-1
ASSLGLREAF	TRBV6-1	TRBJ1-1
ASSNTGGNQPQH	TRBV25-1	TRBJ1-5
ASSEGPPTSGVYEQY	TRBV14	TRBJ2-7
ASSYSSSDTQY	TRBV6-5	TRBJ2-3
ASSYQDNRNLYEQY	TRBV6-5	TRBJ2-7
AISEVGTSSYNEQF	TRBV10-3	TRBJ2-1
ASSGIAKNIQY	TRBV7-9	TRBJ2-4
ASSLGPQGSHEQY	TRBV11-2	TRBJ2-7
ASRGRARGTEAF	TRBV6-5	TRBJ1-1
ASSRSGGGPTNEKLF	TRBV5-1	TRBJ1-4
ASLNSTYEQY	TRBV21-1	TRBJ2-7
ASSIDMNTEAF	TRBV2	TRBJ1-1
ASSRTSGTDTQY	TRBV27	TRBJ2-3
ASSSLSGSSYNEQF	TRBV5-1	TRBJ2-1
ASSLVGASGYGYT	TRBV7-9	TRBJ1-2
ASSPSGGAYNEQF	TRBV18	TRBJ2-1
ASSQDLSGGTKSNEQF	TRBV4-3	TRBJ2-1
ASSTSGGSYEQY	TRBV4-1	TRBJ2-7
ASSPDSAYEQY	TRBV5-4	TRBJ2-7
ASSFRGEASATEAF	TRBV28	TRBJ1-1
ANSLARAGGLENTEAF	TRBV5-1	TRBJ1-1
ASSFRDPGVTEAF	TRBV7-9	TRBJ1-1
ASSPREGRFLGETQY	TRBV7-6	TRBJ2-5
ASSLGTSRHTGELF	TRBV7-9	TRBJ2-2
ASSPSAEVTEAF	TRBV18	TRBJ1-1
ASSYSRTGRGNTIY	TRBV6-5	TRBJ1-3
ASSPATGVGTDTQY	TRBV18	TRBJ2-3
ASSVDLGQGEQY	TRBV9	TRBJ2-7
ASSQKPYRDTPYEQY	TRBV4-1	TRBJ2-7
ASSVTGIMNTEAF	TRBV6-6	TRBJ1-1
ASSLGGGGEQF	TRBV5-6	TRBJ2-1
ASSLRTGFLGYGYT	TRBV28	TRBJ1-2
ATSRDPPHSSYNEQF	TRBV15	TRBJ2-1
ASSPEVGGLDTEAF	TRBV2	TRBJ1-1
ASRKRGSYNEQF	TRBV6-1	TRBJ2-1
ASSLATGVTQY	TRBV7-2	TRBJ2-3
ASSYFTTSEQY	TRBV6-5	TRBJ2-7
AISVWSPNSNEQF	TRBV10-3	TRBJ2-1
ASSELVRGVGYT	TRBV6-1	TRBJ1-2
ASSQDQSINEKLF	TRBV4-3	TRBJ1-4
ASGLVISRESYEQY	TRBV12-5	TRBJ2-7